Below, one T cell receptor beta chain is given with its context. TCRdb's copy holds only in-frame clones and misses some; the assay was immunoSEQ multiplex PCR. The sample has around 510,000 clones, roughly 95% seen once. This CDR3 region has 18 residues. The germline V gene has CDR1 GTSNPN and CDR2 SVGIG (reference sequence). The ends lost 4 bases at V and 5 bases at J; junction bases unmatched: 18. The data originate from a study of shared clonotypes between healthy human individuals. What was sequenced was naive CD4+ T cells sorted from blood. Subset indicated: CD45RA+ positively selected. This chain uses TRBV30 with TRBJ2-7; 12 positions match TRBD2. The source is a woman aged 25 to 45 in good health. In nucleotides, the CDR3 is TGTGCCTGGACCCTGGGTCCCCTACGACTAGCGGGAGAGGACGAGCAGTACTTC. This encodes CAWTLGPLRLAGEDEQYF.